The rows below give T cell receptor beta chains drawn from one sample of a study of response to subunit inactivated influenza vaccine. TCRdb re-called the RT-PCR reads with MiXCR, one entry per CDR3 protein. The repertoire holds about 160,000 distinct CDR3 sequences, with around 9.9% as singletons. Specimen: non-naive T cells sorted from PBMCs, collected 35 to 45 days after vaccination. The source of these receptors is a man in his forties or fifties who received an inactivated influenza vaccine. The CDR3 runs from the conserved cysteine through the conserved F or W. The D gene is left open where the match is weak. Not every row has a clone size; where given, it reads once, few, many or a size class.

j_call clone_size v_call d_call cdr3_nt cdr3_aa
TRBJ2-2 many TRBV20-1 NA TGCAGTGCCAGACCGGGAATTAACACCGGGGAGCTGTTTTTT CSARPGINTGELFF
TRBJ1-4 many TRBV7-8 NA TGTGCCAGCAGCTTAGTTTCCGGGACCAAAGGAGAACTGTTTTTT CASSLVSGTKGELFF
TRBJ2-1 few TRBV29-1 TRBD1 TGCAGCGGCCGCTGGCCAGGGGGTGAGCAGTTCTTC CSGRWPGGEQFF
TRBJ2-7 few TRBV11-2 NA TGTGCCAGCAGCTTAACCCCGAGCAACTACGAGCAGTACTTC CASSLTPSNYEQYF
TRBJ2-1 NA TRBV5-4 NA TGTGCCAGCAGCTTCGGACAGATTCGATATGAGCAGTTCTTC CASSFGQIRYEQFF
TRBJ1-5 NA TRBV28 NA TGTGCCAGCAGTTCACGGGTCATTCAGCCCCAGCATTTT CASSSRVIQPQHF
TRBJ2-2 many TRBV18 NA TGTGCCAGCTCACTTGGGGATACCGGGGAGCTGTTTTTT CASSLGDTGELFF
TRBJ2-7 NA TRBV20-1 NA TGCAGTGGCCATTCGATTTCGGATAGCTCCTACGAGCAGTACTTC CSGHSISDSSYEQYF
TRBJ2-7 few TRBV5-4 TRBD2 TGTGCCAGCAGCTTAGGGACTAGCGGGGCTTCCTACGAGCAGTACTTC CASSLGTSGASYEQYF
TRBJ2-1 NA TRBV19 TRBD1 TGTGCCAGTACCCCCGGTAGGGGGCCGGGCAATGAGCAGTTCTTC CASTPGRGPGNEQFF
TRBJ2-3 many TRBV7-2 NA TGTGCCAGCAGCTTGCTGACGGGGAGGGGGTCGGATACGCAGTATTTT CASSLLTGRGSDTQYF
TRBJ2-1 many TRBV6-2/TRBV6-3 NA TGTGCCAGCAATCCAACAGGGTTCTCCAATGAGCAGTTCTTC CASNPTGFSNEQFF
TRBJ2-1 NA TRBV6-1 NA TGTGCCAGCAGTGAACCGGGAGCCCTCTACAATGAGCAGTTCTTC CASSEPGALYNEQFF
TRBJ2-3 many TRBV4-3 TRBD1 TGCGCCAGCAGCCAAGATGGGACAGGGGTGGATACGCAGTATTTT CASSQDGTGVDTQYF
TRBJ2-7 few TRBV20-1 TRBD2 TGCAGTGCTAGCTCCCTAGCGGTCCCCTACGAGCAGTACTTC CSASSLAVPYEQYF
TRBJ1-1 few TRBV12-3/TRBV12-4 NA TGTGCCAGCAGTTTAGCGGGGGGTGGGGACACTGAAGCTTTCTTT CASSLAGGGDTEAFF
TRBJ2-5 NA TRBV7-6 NA TGTGCCAGCAGCTTAGCCTGGGGACCTCAAGAGACCCAGTACTTC CASSLAWGPQETQYF
TRBJ2-2 NA TRBV6-2/TRBV6-3 TRBD1 TGTGCCAGCAGCAGCGACAGGGAAAGCCTCACCGGGGAGCTGTTTTTT CASSSDRESLTGELFF
TRBJ2-1 NA TRBV11-2 NA TGTGCCAGCAGCTTAGATACGGGACTTCTGAACAATGAGCAGTTCTTC CASSLDTGLLNNEQFF
TRBJ1-1 few TRBV12-3/TRBV12-4 TRBD1 TGTGCCAGCAGCCCCGGGACAGTCAAGAACACTGAAGCTTTCTTT CASSPGTVKNTEAFF